One T cell receptor beta chain is described in this entry. Its antigen is currently unknown. The CDR3 sequence is 14 residues long. V was clipped by 6 bases and J by 6 bases, with 14 bases between them. Germline lookup yields CDR1 MDHEN and CDR2 SYDVKM. CD45RO-negative CD8 cells positively selected for CCR7 made up the naive population, which excluded terminally differentiated effector memory CD45RA+ cells. The data were taken from a study of shared clonotypes between healthy human individuals. Study results and caveats: Clonotypes which were not shared had lower generation probabilities than clonotypes that all four donors shared.

TCRdb's copy holds only in-frame clones and misses some; the assay was immunoSEQ multiplex PCR. The sample has hundreds of thousands of clones; approximately 95% are singletons. The chain is built from TRBV28 and TRBJ2-2, with a tentative D call TRBD1 (5 bases). This receptor was identified in a woman between 25 and 40 years old in good health. The sequencing input was naive CD8+ T cells sorted from blood. CDR3 sequence: CASRPSGSSGELFF. The CDR3 DNA reads TGTGCCAGCAGGCCCTCAGGGTCCTCCGGGGAGCTGTTTTTT.